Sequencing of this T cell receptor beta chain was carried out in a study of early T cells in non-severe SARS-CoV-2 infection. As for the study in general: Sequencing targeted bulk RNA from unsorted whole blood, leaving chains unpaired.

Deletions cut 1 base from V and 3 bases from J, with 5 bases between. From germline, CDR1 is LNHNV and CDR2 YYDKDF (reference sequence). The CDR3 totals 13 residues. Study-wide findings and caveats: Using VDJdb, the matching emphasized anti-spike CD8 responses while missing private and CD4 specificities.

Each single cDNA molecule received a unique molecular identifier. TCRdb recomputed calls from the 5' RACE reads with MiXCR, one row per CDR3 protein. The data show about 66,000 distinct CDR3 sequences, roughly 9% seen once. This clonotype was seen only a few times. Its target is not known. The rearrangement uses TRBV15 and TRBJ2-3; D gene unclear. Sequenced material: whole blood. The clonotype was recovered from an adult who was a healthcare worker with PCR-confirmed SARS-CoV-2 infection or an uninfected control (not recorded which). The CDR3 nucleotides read TGTGCCACCAGCAGAGTTGGAACAGATACGCAGTATTTT. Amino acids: CATSRVGTDTQYF.